The 21 T cell receptor beta chains reported below all come from one sample, sequenced in a study of tumor and adjacent non-tumor tissue in lung cancer. The template was RNA from unsorted bulk tissue. The library came from three nested PCR rounds adapted from ARM-PCR protocols. MiXCR was run by TCRdb on the multiplex PCR reads, yielding one entry per CDR3 protein. The sample comprises about 82,000 distinct CDR3 sequences, under 85% of which are singletons, and over 9.5% rests with the top ten. Sequencing was performed on lung tumor tissue. The origin of the receptors is a woman in her fifties or sixties with non-small cell lung cancer.

For this clonotype: A much larger clone lies a single base off, so this may be a read error. This chain connects TRBV20-1 to TRBJ1-2; TRBD1 is a possible D gene (5 bases). The germline CDR1 and CDR2 sequences are DFQATT and SNEGSKA (reference sequence). The CDR3 loop spans 15 amino acids. As DNA, the CDR3 is TGCAGTGCTAGAGAACCGGGGACCCCCAACTATGGCTGCACCTTC. Its protein is CSAREPGTPNYGCTF.

As for this clonotype: The junction departs from germline at one end; a sequencing error may be responsible. The rearrangement links TRBV7-2 to TRBJ2-7, with 8 bases lining up with TRBD2. Germline V CDR1 and CDR2: SGHTA, FQGNSA. The CDR3 has 15 amino acids. CDR3 nucleotides: TGTGCCAGCAGCCACCTACTTGCGGGAGGCTACGAGCAGCACTTC. This translates into CASSHLLAGGYEQHF. Full variable domain (remainder filled in from reference TRBV7-2 and TRBJ2-7): GAGVSQSPSNKVTEKGKDVELRCDPISGHTALYWYRQSLGQGLEFLIYFQGNSAPDKSGLPSDRFSAERTGGSVSTLTIQRTQQEDSAVYLCASSHLLAGGYEQHFGPGTRLTVT.

A note on this clonotype: Since the CDR3 does not end with the conserved phenylalanine or tryptophan, this likely comes from a read error. The rearrangement joins TRBV4-1 to TRBJ2-7, with 7 nucleotides matching TRBD2. Germline loops: CDR1 MGHRA, CDR2 YSYEKL. The length of the CDR3 is 14 residues. The CDR3: CASSQDRGDYEQYS. The CDR3 DNA reads as TGCGCCAGTAGCCAAGACCGGGGGGACTACGAGCAGTACTCC.

The rearrangement joins TRBV5-1 to TRBJ2-7; tentatively, D is TRBD2 (5 bases). V lost 2 bases, J lost 2 bases, and 14 bases lay in between. Germline CDR1 reads SGHRS; CDR2 reads YFSETQ. The CDR3 extends over 15 amino acids. This chain's CDR3 is CASSLSGFQTYEQYF. CDR3 nucleotides: TGCGCCAGCAGCTTATCGGGATTTCAGACCTACGAGCAGTACTTC. Using reference TRBV5-1 and TRBJ2-7 for the parts outside the CDR3, the full variable domain is KAGVTQTPRYLIKTRGQQVTLSCSPISGHRSVSWYQQTPGQGLQFLFEYFSETQRNKGNFPGRFSGRQFSNSRSEMNVSTLELGDSALYLCASSLSGFQTYEQYFGPGTRLTVT.

On this clonotype: One junction end disagrees with the germline gene, perhaps due to a read error. The genes are TRBV5-1 and TRBJ1-2, with unresolved D. This CDR3 comprises 14 residues. Germline loops: CDR1 SGHRS, CDR2 YFSETQ. This CDR3 is CTSSLDGVGYGYTF. The CDR3 coding sequence is TGCACCAGCAGCTTGGATGGGGTAGGGTATGGCTACACCTTC.

In regard to this clonotype: Germline is not matched at one junction end, which may reflect a read error. V gene TRBV5-1 combines with J gene TRBJ2-7; D unclear. This CDR3 has 16 amino acids. The V gene's germline CDR1 is SGHRS and CDR2 YFSETQ. DNA of the CDR3: TGCACCAGCAGCTCCCACGTGATAGAGTACTCCTACGAGCAGTACTTC. It specifies CTSSSHVIEYSYEQYF.

Regarding this clonotype: Without the conserved terminal phenylalanine or tryptophan, this CDR3 likely stems from a read error. The chain is built from TRBV4-1 and TRBJ2-1; D is unresolved. Germline CDR1 reads MGHRA; CDR2 reads YSYEKL. The CDR3 is 15 residues long. Here the CDR3 DNA reads TGCACCAGCAGCCAAGTTATCGGTAGCATCAATGAGCAGTTCCTC. It specifies CTSSQVIGSINEQFL.

A note on this clonotype: The conserved final phenylalanine or tryptophan is absent from the CDR3, which likely points to a read error. The limits of the CDR3 on the DNA are not certain, so only TCRdb's listed CDR3 is given. The chain has TRBV5-1 and TRBJ2-2; the listed D gene, TRBD1, was not tested against the DNA. Germline loops: CDR1 SGHRS, CDR2 YFSETQ. Termini included, the CDR3 measures 14 amino acids. CDR3 loop: CASSRTGNTGEMFL.

Worth noting for this clonotype: A single base separates this from a much larger clone, so it may be a read error. The CDR3 nucleotides read TGCGCCAGCGGCTCCCAAGAGACCCAGTACTTC. Its translation is CASGSQETQYF. The chain uses TRBV5-1 and TRBJ2-5; D is unclear. V was clipped by 7 bases and J by 1 base, with 5 bases between them. Germline V gene lookup returns CDR1 SGHRS and CDR2 YFSETQ. This CDR3 is 11 amino acids long.

In this sample, this clonotype turned up many times. The chain links TRBV6-6 to TRBJ2-7; 7 nucleotides agree with TRBD1. The CDR3 runs 14 residues. Germline V gene lookup returns CDR1 MNHNY and CDR2 SVGAGI (reference sequence). V shed 1 base, J shed 2 bases, and the junction held 2 bases outside the gene matches. CDR3 DNA: TGTGCCAGCAGTTACTATGGACAGGCCTACGAGCAGTACTTC. This sequence encodes CASSYYGQAYEQYF.

As regards this clonotype: It may be a read error: a sequence one base away is much more abundant. This chain connects TRBV20-1 to TRBJ2-7; D may match TRBD1 or TRBD2 (5 bases each). The germline V and J ends were trimmed by 3 bases and 4 bases, with 13 bases remaining between them. CDR3 length: 13 residues. Germline lookup yields CDR1 DFQATT and CDR2 SNEGSKA (reference sequence). Here the CDR3 reads CSARGVQGYEQYF. The CDR3, as DNA: TGCAGTGCTAGGGGGGTTCAAGGTTACGAGCAGTACTTC.

This clonotype has a single count. Germline and junction disagree at one end, which may indicate a read error. The chain uses TRBV29-1 and TRBJ2-7; weak D call: TRBD1 (6 bases). The germline V gene has CDR1 SQVTM and CDR2 ANQGSEA. The CDR3 extends over 14 amino acids. The CDR3 DNA reads as TGTAGCGTTTTACTAGGGGGAGTTTTCCACGAGCAGCACTTC. As protein: CSVLLGGVFHEQHF.

Worth noting for this clonotype: At one end, the junction sequence differs from germline, possibly due to a read error. This chain connects TRBV11-2 to TRBJ1-5; D gene ambiguous. The germline gives CDR1 SGHAT, CDR2 FQNNGV. CDR3 length: 15 residues. The CDR3 DNA reads as TGTGCCAGCAGCTTTGATGGATTTAGTAATCAGCTCCAGCATTTT. Its translation is CASSFDGFSNQLQHF.

With regard to this clonotype: This may be a read error, as it is one base from a much larger clone. The conserved phenylalanine or tryptophan normally closing the CDR3 is absent here, so this likely arose from a read error. The CDR3 is CASSINSGRASTGELFL. DNA of the CDR3: TGTGCCAGCAGTATAAATAGCGGGAGGGCCAGCACCGGGGAGCTGTTTTTG. The chain uses TRBV28 and TRBJ2-2; 11 positions match TRBD2. V lost 5 bases to trimming and J lost 4 bases; unmatched junction nucleotides: 9. Germline CDR1 is MDHEN and CDR2 is SYDVKM. The CDR3 loop spans 17 amino acids.

Remarks on this clonotype: This may arise from a read error, as a much more abundant clone is one base away. The chain couples TRBV7-8 to TRBJ2-5, with no clear D. The germline V and J ends were trimmed by 7 bases and 9 bases, with 9 bases remaining between them. Looked up from germline, CDR1 is SGHVS and CDR2 is FQNEAQ. The CDR3 extends over 10 amino acids. CDR3 bases: TGTGCCAGCAACCGAGCTCCCCAGTACTTC. Translated, it gives CASNRAPQYF.

This clonotype was seen at least ten times. The genes are TRBV20-1 and TRBJ2-7, with a possible D match to TRBD2 (6 bases). Germline loops: CDR1 DFQATT, CDR2 SNEGSKA (reference sequence). There are 12 residues in the CDR3. V lost 6 bases to trimming and J lost 3 bases, with 12 bases between them. CDR3 amino acids: CSAGGPGYEQYF. In DNA form, the CDR3 reads TGCAGTGCGGGAGGACCGGGCTACGAGCAGTACTTC.

With regard to this clonotype: One end of the junction varies from germline; a read error may be responsible. V is TRBV6-5 and J is TRBJ1-1, with a weak D call TRBD1 (5 bases). Germline lookup yields CDR1 MNHEY and CDR2 SVGAGI. This CDR3 is built from 14 residues. CDR3 loop: CASTLSGRHTEASF. CDR3 bases: TGTGCTAGCACTTTGTCAGGGAGGCATACTGAAGCTTCCTTT.

On this clonotype: At one of its ends the junction is not consistent with the germline gene, which may arise from a read error. The chain is built from TRBV29-1 and TRBJ1-2, with a possible D match to TRBD1 (6 bases). The germline CDR1 and CDR2 sequences are SQVTM and ANQGSEA. The CDR3 is 14 amino acids. The CDR3 here is CSAEDPAGVWSYTF. In DNA form, the CDR3 reads TGCAGCGCTGAAGATCCTGCAGGGGTATGGAGCTACACCTTC.

Details on this clonotype: The CDR3 end shows no conserved phenylalanine or tryptophan, and so a read error is likely. This chain joins TRBV29-1 and TRBJ2-7; 7 positions match TRBD1. Germline CDR1 is SQVTM and CDR2 is ANQGSEA. CDR3 size: 14 residues. Here the CDR3 reads CNVEGRDSSYEQYL. In nucleotides, the CDR3 is TGCAACGTTGAGGGCCGGGACAGTTCCTACGAGCAGTACTTA.

Of note for this clonotype: No conserved phenylalanine or tryptophan ends this CDR3, so it is likely a read error. The rearrangement uses TRBV4-2 and TRBJ2-3; D not resolved. Trimming took 1 base from V and 4 from J, leaving 15 bases between them. This CDR3 spans 16 amino acids. Germline CDR1 and CDR2: LGHNA and YNFKEQ. In DNA, the CDR3 is TGTGCCAGCAGCCAAGGGCGCGGAAGTGGGGCAGATACGCAGTATATT. This translates into CASSQGRGSGADTQYI.

The chain employs TRBV6-5 and TRBJ1-2; D unclear. The CDR3 covers 13 residues. The germline V gene encodes CDR1 MNHEY and CDR2 SVGAGI. With 8 bases removed from V and 6 bases from J, the gap between germline ends came to 16 bases. CDR3 protein: CASRRQVGNGYTF. The CDR3 DNA reads TGTGCCAGCCGACGGCAGGTTGGCAATGGCTACACCTTC.